Listed here are 31 T cell receptor beta chains from one sample, sequenced in a study of radiotherapy plus CTLA-4 blockade in lung cancer. Some clones are missing from TCRdb's copy, which holds only in-frame ones; the method was immunoSEQ multiplex PCR. The table lists about 70,000 clones, roughly 76% of them singletons. The sample in question was peripheral blood, obtained from a patient treated with radiotherapy plus ipilimumab. These receptors originate from a human donor with non-small cell lung cancer whose response to radiotherapy plus ipilimumab could not be evaluated. Some clones in this sample may be carry-over from other donors' samples.

J is TRBJ2-3 and V is TRBV20-1, with D possibly matching TRBD2 (6 bases). The germline V gene has CDR1 DFQATT and CDR2 SNEGSKA (reference sequence). This CDR3 is 11 amino acids long. Trimming took off 6 bases at V and 6 bases at J, with 10 bases between the two ends. Here the CDR3 reads CSARLADTQYF. The CDR3 DNA reads TGCAGTGCGCGGCTAGCGGATACGCAGTATTTT.

J is TRBJ1-5 and V is TRBV2, with TRBD1 identical over 9 bases. Unmatched junction bases numbered 1, after V lost 6 bases and J lost 1 base. Germline CDR1 reads SNHLY; CDR2 reads FYNNEI. The CDR3 sequence is 14 residues long. The CDR3 region is CASRGTGSNQPQHF. CDR3 nucleotide sequence: TGTGCCAGCAGGGGGACAGGGAGCAATCAGCCCCAGCATTTT.

The V and J genes are TRBV11-2 and TRBJ2-5, with D possibly being TRBD1 (6 bases). CDR3 length equals 14 residues. The V gene's germline CDR1 is SGHAT and CDR2 FQNNGV. V was clipped by 3 bases and J by 3 bases, with 11 bases between them. The DNA for the CDR3 is TGTGCCAGCAGCTTTTACGCAGGGGAAGAGACCCAGTACTTC. It specifies CASSFYAGEETQYF.

V gene TRBV11-3 combines with J gene TRBJ1-1, with D hard to call. The CDR3 is 16 residues long. Germline V gene sequence: CDR1 SGHNT, CDR2 YENEEA. V was trimmed by 1 base and J by 1 base, leaving 13 bases between them. The CDR3 region is CASSLGGEGWNTEAFF. The CDR3 DNA reads as TGTGCCAGCAGCTTAGGGGGAGAGGGCTGGAACACTGAAGCTTTCTTT. Full variable domain (missing parts from reference TRBV11-3 and TRBJ1-1): EAGVVQSPRYKIIEKKQPVAFWCNPISGHNTLYWYLQNLGQGPELLIRYENEEAVDDSQLPKDRFSAERLKGVDSTLKIQPAELGDSAVYLCASSLGGEGWNTEAFFGQGTRLTVV.

For this clone: Sequence at one end of the junction differs from germline and may be a read error. V usage is TRBV6-5 and J usage is TRBJ2-2, with D possibly matching TRBD2 (6 bases). The CDR3 loop spans 13 amino acids. Germline lookup yields CDR1 MNHEY and CDR2 SVGAGI. CDR3 loop: CASSYASTGVLFF. Written as DNA, the CDR3 is TGTGCCAGCAGTTACGCATCGACGGGGGTGCTGTTTTTT.

The V gene is TRBV4-2, the J gene TRBJ2-1; possible D gene TRBD2, 5 bases. CDR3 length: 16 residues. Germline V CDR1 and CDR2: LGHNA, YNFKEQ. With 0 bases removed from V and 8 bases from J, the gap between germline ends came to 17 bases. The CDR3 here is CASSQELAPRVDEQFF. Written as DNA, the CDR3 is TGTGCCAGCAGCCAAGAACTGGCCCCGAGGGTGGATGAGCAGTTCTTC.

This clone was detected only a few times. The rearrangement uses TRBV28 and TRBJ2-7; TRBD1 aligns across 8 bases. Unmatched junction bases numbered 3, after V lost 3 bases and J lost 2 bases. This CDR3 is 14 amino acids long. Per the germline V gene, CDR1 is MDHEN and CDR2 is SYDVKM. The CDR3 here is CASSFGQGTYEQYF. The CDR3 DNA reads TGTGCCAGCAGTTTTGGACAGGGAACCTACGAGCAGTACTTC.

DNA for the CDR3: TGTGCCAGCAGTGCCGGGGGGTATGGAAGGAGCACTGAAGCTTTCTTT. Translated, it gives CASSAGGYGRSTEAFF. V usage is TRBV28 and J usage is TRBJ1-1; D is perhaps TRBD1 (5 bases). The CDR3 is made up of 16 amino acids. Trimming stripped 5 bases from V and 4 bases from J, with 20 bases between. Germline V gene sequence: CDR1 MDHEN, CDR2 SYDVKM.

This clone has only a few counts. The chain links TRBV6-5 to TRBJ2-7; the match to TRBD2 covers 10 bases. The CDR3 consists of 15 residues. V gave up 4 bases and J gave up 3 bases; unmatched junction bases: 6. Germline-derived CDR1 and CDR2 are MNHEY and SVGAGI. This CDR3 is CASSSPGLANYEQYF. Here the CDR3 DNA reads TGTGCCAGCAGTTCCCCGGGACTAGCGAACTACGAGCAGTACTTC.

This clone was observed once. The chain uses TRBV6-1 and TRBJ2-5; perhaps TRBD2 as D (5 bases). V lost 2 bases, J lost 11 bases, and 18 bases lay in between. Looked up from germline, CDR1 is MNHNS and CDR2 is SASEGT. CDR3 size: 14 residues. CDR3 nucleotide sequence: TGTGCCAGCAGTGAATTGGGCAGGCCGGGGAAGCAGTACTTC. The encoded protein is CASSELGRPGKQYF.

The chain links TRBV28 to TRBJ2-3; TRBD1 matches at 7 bases. J gave up 4 bases and V 5 bases, and 9 bases lay outside the gene matches. This CDR3 comprises 15 residues. Per the germline V gene, CDR1 is MDHEN and CDR2 is SYDVKM. CDR3 nucleotide sequence: TGTGCCAGCAGTCCACAGGGGCGGTGGCCAGATACGCAGTATTTT. Amino acid sequence: CASSPQGRWPDTQYF.

The chain recombines TRBV5-6 with TRBJ2-2; the D is unclear. CDR1 is SGHDT, CDR2 YYEEEE, per germline. The CDR3 consists of 13 residues. V dropped 3 bases and J dropped 8 bases, with 11 bases sitting between them. CDR3 region: CASSSAWSGELFF. The CDR3 coding sequence is TGTGCCAGCAGCTCGGCTTGGAGTGGGGAGCTGTTTTTT.

Worth noting for this clone: Relative to the germline gene, one junction end is altered; a read error may explain this. This chain connects TRBV7-7 to TRBJ2-5; D is ambiguous. Germline V lookup: CDR1 SSHAT, CDR2 FNYEAQ (reference sequence). The CDR3 has 13 residues. DNA of the CDR3: TGTGCTAGCAGCTTCAGAATCGAAGAGACCCAGTACTTC. Translation: CASSFRIEETQYF.

This chain uses TRBV9 with TRBJ1-1; weak D call: TRBD1 (6 bases). The CDR3 consists of 17 residues. Between the trimmed V and J ends, which lost 0 bases and 6 bases, there was a span of 21 bases. CDR1 and CDR2 from the germline V gene are SGDLS and YYNGEE. The CDR3 spells CASSVGPDSLKYAEAFF. The CDR3 DNA follows: TGTGCCAGCAGCGTAGGGCCGGACAGCCTAAAATACGCTGAAGCTTTCTTT.

The chain links TRBV5-1 to TRBJ1-1; D is uncertain. Trimming shortened V by 6 bases and J by 8 bases, and 11 bases separated the two germline ends. The CDR3 runs to 11 residues. Per germline, CDR1 SGHRS and CDR2 YFSETQ. This chain's CDR3 is CASMEGLEAFF. The CDR3 DNA follows: TGCGCCAGCATGGAGGGTTTAGAAGCTTTCTTT.

The chain links TRBV2 to TRBJ2-3, with D perhaps TRBD2 (6 bases). Trimming took off 8 bases at V and 0 bases at J, with 18 bases between the two ends. Per the germline V gene, CDR1 is SNHLY and CDR2 is FYNNEI. The CDR3 contains 16 residues. The CDR3 nucleotides read TGTGCCAGCCTCGTCTCGGTAGCGGATAGCACAGATACGCAGTATTTT. Amino acid sequence: CASLVSVADSTDTQYF.

In regard to this clone: One junction end disagrees with the germline gene, perhaps due to a read error. This same CDR3 is encoded by further DNA sequences in the sample. This sequence joins TRBV13 and TRBJ1-6; 7 nucleotides align to TRBD1. Per germline, CDR1 PRHDT and CDR2 FYEKMQ (reference sequence). This CDR3 has 14 residues. The CDR3 DNA sequence: TGTGCCAGCAGACACAGGGGAGAGGATTCCCCCCTCCACTTT. It specifies CASRHRGEDSPLHF.

The genes are TRBV19 and TRBJ2-2; TRBD1 matches at 9 bases. The germline CDR1 and CDR2 sequences are LNHDA and SQIVND (reference sequence). The CDR3 totals 16 residues. V gave up 9 bases and J gave up 1 base; unmatched junction bases: 9. CDR3 in amino acids: CASWPGTGMNTGELFF. Written as DNA, the CDR3 is TGTGCCAGCTGGCCCGGGACAGGGATGAACACCGGGGAGCTGTTTTTT.

The chain is built from TRBV15 and TRBJ2-2; no clear D gene. CDR1 and CDR2 from the germline V gene are LNHNV and YYDKDF (reference sequence). The length of the CDR3 is 14 residues. V was pared by 1 base and J by 7 bases, with 10 bases between. In nucleotides, the CDR3 is TGTGCCACCAGCAGAGGGAGTTCGATCGGGGAGCTGTTTTTT. Translating gives CATSRGSSIGELFF. The full variable domain, in which reference TRBV15 and TRBJ2-2 provide the parts outside the CDR3, is DAMVIQNPRYQVTQFGKPVTLSCSQTLNHNVMYWYQQKSSQAPKLLFHYYDKDFNNEADTPDNFQSRRPNTSFCFLDIRSPGLGDTAMYLCATSRGSSIGELFFGEGSRLTVL.

This clone was seen a single time. The same CDR3 is also encoded by other DNA sequences in this sample. This chain uses TRBV27 with TRBJ1-1; TRBD1 aligns across 7 bases. This CDR3 is built from 17 residues. The germline V gene encodes CDR1 MNHEY and CDR2 SMNVEV (reference sequence). V lost 3 bases, J lost 7 bases, and 17 bases stayed unmatched. CDR3 in amino acids: CASSLGTTGPGDGEAFF. In DNA, the CDR3 is TGTGCCAGCAGTTTGGGGACGACAGGGCCAGGGGACGGTGAAGCTTTCTTT.

The V call is TRBV5-1, the J call TRBJ1-2; a weak D match, TRBD1 (5 bases). The length of the CDR3 is 14 residues. V was cut by 1 base and J by 3 bases, with 10 bases left in between. Germline V gene data show CDR1 as SGHRS and CDR2 as YFSETQ. CDR3 in amino acids: CASSLIAGYYGYTF. The CDR3 bases are TGCGCCAGCAGCTTGATAGCAGGGTACTATGGCTACACCTTC. Filled out from reference TRBV5-1 and TRBJ1-2, the complete variable domain reads KAGVTQTPRYLIKTRGQQVTLSCSPISGHRSVSWYQQTPGQGLQFLFEYFSETQRNKGNFPGRFSGRQFSNSRSEMNVSTLELGDSALYLCASSLIAGYYGYTFGSGTRLTVV.

The J gene is TRBJ2-7, the V gene TRBV5-4, with 7 bases fitting TRBD2. Losses at the gene ends were 2 bases for V and 1 base for J; bases not matched to a gene: 3. The CDR3 extends over 14 amino acids. Per germline, CDR1 SGHNT and CDR2 YYREEE (reference sequence). This CDR3 reads CASSFWGGSYEQYF. Here the CDR3 DNA reads TGTGCCAGCAGCTTCTGGGGGGGGTCCTACGAGCAGTACTTC.

This chain uses TRBV29-1 with TRBJ1-1; a possible D gene is TRBD1 (6 bases). CDR1 is SQVTM and CDR2 is ANQGSEA in the germline V gene. Trimming left V 6 bases short and J 1 base short, with 12 bases between. The CDR3 runs to 13 residues. CDR3 coding DNA: TGCAGCGTCGTGACAGGAGGGAACACTGAAGCTTTCTTT. It translates to CSVVTGGNTEAFF. The complete variable domain, with remaining parts taken from reference TRBV29-1 and TRBJ1-1, reads SAVISQKPSRDICQRGTSLTIQCQVDSQVTMMFWYRQQPGQSLTLIATANQGSEATYESGFVIDKFPISRPNLTFSTLTVSNMSPEDSSIYLCSVVTGGNTEAFFGQGTRLTVV.

The chain employs TRBV6-5 and TRBJ2-1; TRBD2 is a possible D gene (5 bases). V was clipped by 10 bases and J by 8 bases, with 12 bases between them. The CDR3 extends over 11 amino acids. Germline CDR1 is MNHEY and CDR2 is SVGAGI. The CDR3 nucleotides read TGTGCCATTGGGGAGCCCTATGAGCAGTTCTTC. As protein: CAIGEPYEQFF.

This chain joins TRBV27 and TRBJ1-1; D unclear. The CDR3 runs 13 residues. The V end was cut by 6 bases, the J end by 3 bases, with 11 bases between. Germline CDR1 and CDR2: MNHEY and SMNVEV (reference sequence). Here the CDR3 reads CASSSFPHTEAFF. The CDR3, as DNA: TGTGCCAGCAGCAGTTTCCCACACACTGAAGCTTTCTTT.

V gene TRBV19 combines with J gene TRBJ2-3; 7 bases line up with TRBD2. V lost 4 bases to trimming and J lost 1 base; unmatched junction nucleotides: 5. This CDR3 has 15 residues. Germline CDR1 is LNHDA and CDR2 is SQIVND (reference sequence). The CDR3 reads CASSTQRGRTDTQYF. CDR3 sequence (DNA): TGTGCCAGTAGTACCCAGCGGGGACGCACAGATACGCAGTATTTT.

This sequence joins TRBV4-1 and TRBJ1-4, with 8 bases lining up with TRBD1. Trimming at V came to 4 bases and at J to 5 bases, leaving 6 bases not matched to a gene. The length of the CDR3 is 15 residues. Germline loops: CDR1 MGHRA, CDR2 YSYEKL. The CDR3 is CASSPSRGLNEKLFF. Written as DNA, the CDR3 is TGCGCCAGCAGCCCCAGCAGGGGGCTGAATGAAAAACTGTTTTTT.

This rearrangement joins TRBV28 to TRBJ2-3; perhaps TRBD2 as D (6 bases). V was shortened by 3 bases and J by 4 bases, with 11 bases between the two germline ends. CDR1 is MDHEN, CDR2 SYDVKM, per germline. This CDR3 comprises 14 residues. In nucleotides, the CDR3 is TGTGCCAGCAGTTTTTTGTCTAGCGCAGATACGCAGTATTTT. Protein: CASSFLSSADTQYF.

This chain connects TRBV11-3 to TRBJ2-7, with 9 bases lining up with TRBD1. The CDR3 length is 13 residues. Germline V lookup: CDR1 SGHNT, CDR2 YENEEA. V lost 3 bases, J lost 6 bases, and 3 bases stayed unmatched. The CDR3 nucleotides are TGTGCCAGCAGCTTGGGACAGGGAACCGAGCAGTACTTC. The encoded protein is CASSLGQGTEQYF.

The gene calls are TRBV27 and TRBJ2-2, with no clear D. Germline V CDR1 and CDR2: MNHEY, SMNVEV (reference sequence). CDR3 length equals 13 residues. V gave up 6 bases and J gave up 5 bases, with 10 bases separating them. The CDR3 protein is CASSLLLTGELFF. As DNA, the CDR3 is TGTGCCAGCAGCCTACTTTTAACCGGGGAGCTGTTTTTT.

The rearrangement joins TRBV7-2 to TRBJ2-5; 7 bases map to TRBD2. Germline V gene sequence: CDR1 SGHTA, CDR2 FQGNSA. J was trimmed by 6 bases and V by 1 base; bases with no gene match: 8. The CDR3 consists of 15 residues. The CDR3, as DNA: TGTGCCAGCAGCTTAGAGCCGCGGGGGAGGCAGACCCAGTACTTC. Protein: CASSLEPRGRQTQYF.